These 19 T cell receptor beta chains were sequenced from one sample in a study of blood T cell repertoires in COVID-19. Repertoires were generated with immunoSEQ multiplex PCR, while TCRdb's copy carries only in-frame clones and drops some. The sample lists 300,000 to 400,000 clones; about nine tenths were seen once. Material for sequencing was peripheral blood. The receptor set was obtained from a woman aged 70-85 years with COVID-19, enrolled during active disease.

The chain is built from TRBV5-1 and TRBJ1-2; 7 bases line up with TRBD1. There are 14 residues in the CDR3. Germline CDR1 and CDR2: SGHRS and YFSETQ. The V segment lost 1 base and the J segment 8 bases; nucleotides outside the gene matches: 8. In DNA, the CDR3 is TGCGCCAGCAGCTTGACCGGGACAGAGACGGGCTACACCTTC. Residues: CASSLTGTETGYTF.

V is TRBV7-2 and J is TRBJ1-3, with 8 bases that match TRBD1. The J segment lost 2 bases and the V segment lost 4 bases, leaving 4 bases of the junction unmatched. Per the germline V gene, CDR1 is SGHTA and CDR2 is FQGNSA. This CDR3 spans 15 amino acids. CDR3 sequence (DNA): TGTGCCAGCAGCTCAAGGACAGGGACTGGAAACACCATATATTTT. This gives the protein CASSSRTGTGNTIYF.

The chain combines TRBV5-1 with TRBJ1-4; possible D gene TRBD1, 5 bases. The CDR3 is made up of 16 amino acids. V lost 0 bases to trimming and J lost 2 bases, with 11 bases between them. Germline V gives CDR1 SGHRS, CDR2 YFSETQ. The CDR3 DNA is TGCGCCAGCAGCTTGGGACCGTGGGGCACTAATGAAAAACTGTTTTTT. Protein sequence: CASSLGPWGTNEKLFF.

The chain uses TRBV12-3 or TRBV12-4 and TRBJ2-1, with D uncertain. V lost 6 bases, J lost 3 bases, and 9 bases lay in between. This CDR3 has 13 amino acids. CDR3 amino acids: CASSLSVYNEQFF. The CDR3 DNA follows: TGTGCCAGCAGCTTATCTGTCTACAATGAGCAGTTCTTC.

The rearrangement links TRBV18 to TRBJ2-5, with D perhaps matching TRBD2 (5 bases). Trimming pared 2 bases from V and 2 bases from J, leaving 12 bases between. CDR3 length: 15 amino acids. Looked up from germline, CDR1 is KGHSH and CDR2 is LQKENI. DNA for the CDR3: TGTGCCAGCTCACCAGTTCTGGAGGAACAAGAGACCCAGTACTTC. Protein: CASSPVLEEQETQYF.

The chain combines TRBV5-1 with TRBJ1-5; 9 bases line up with TRBD1. The V gene's germline CDR1 is SGHRS and CDR2 YFSETQ. This CDR3 is 14 amino acids long. Trimming removed 4 bases from V and 4 bases from J; junction bases left unmatched: 3. CDR3 in DNA: TGCGCCAGCAGCAACGGACAGGGGAATCAGCCCCAGCATTTT. It translates to CASSNGQGNQPQHF.

V usage is TRBV5-4 and J usage is TRBJ2-1; D not certain. V was trimmed by 0 bases and J by 4 bases, leaving 5 bases between them. Germline V lookup: CDR1 SGHNT, CDR2 YYREEE (reference sequence). The CDR3 consists of 13 residues. The CDR3 nucleotides read TGTGCCAGCAGCTTGGACATTTACAATGAGCAGTTCTTC. The encoded protein is CASSLDIYNEQFF.

The rearrangement joins TRBV18 to TRBJ2-5, with 10 positions matching TRBD2. Germline CDR1 and CDR2: KGHSH and LQKENI. J was trimmed by 4 bases and V by 1 base; bases with no gene match: 12. This CDR3 region has 18 residues. The CDR3 DNA sequence: TGTGCCAGCTCACCACTACGAGGAACTAGCGGGGCGTCAGAGACCCAGTACTTC. It translates to CASSPLRGTSGASETQYF.

This clone has just one count. The V call is TRBV29-1, the J call TRBJ2-7; D perhaps matches TRBD1 (6 bases). With 6 bases removed from V and 4 bases from J, the gap between germline ends came to 10 bases. The V gene's germline CDR1 is SQVTM and CDR2 ANQGSEA. The CDR3 contains 11 residues. This CDR3 reads CSVQQGYEQYF. The DNA for the CDR3 is TGCAGCGTCCAACAGGGTTACGAGCAGTACTTC.

The chain has TRBV7-9 and TRBJ2-2, with D perhaps TRBD1 (5 bases). The V and J ends lost 6 bases and 2 bases respectively, with 10 bases between them. CDR3 length: 14 residues. CDR1 and CDR2 (germline): SEHNR, FQNEAQ (reference sequence). CDR3 nucleotide sequence: TGTGCCAGCAGGCCTCAGGGAAACACCGGGGAGCTGTTTTTT. Encoded protein: CASRPQGNTGELFF. The variable domain in full, with the rest retrieved from reference TRBV7-9 and TRBJ2-2, is DTGVSQNPRHKITKRGQNVTFRCDPISEHNRLYWYRQTLGQGPEFLTYFQNEAQLEKSRLLSDRFSAERPKGSFSTLEIQRTEQGDSAMYLCASRPQGNTGELFFGEGSRLTVL.

The gene calls are TRBV7-9 and TRBJ2-7; 8 bases map to TRBD2. The length of the CDR3 is 16 residues. The germline V gene encodes CDR1 SEHNR and CDR2 FQNEAQ (reference sequence). With V trimmed by 5 bases and J by 2 bases, 11 bases remained unmatched. The chain's CDR3 is CASSPTGGVLTYEQYF. The CDR3 DNA reads TGTGCCAGCAGCCCAACGGGGGGGGTATTGACCTACGAGCAGTACTTC.

V and J are TRBV3-1 (or the pseudogene TRBV3-2) and TRBJ2-2; D not certain. The CDR3 has 13 residues. The germline V and J ends were trimmed by 3 bases and 0 bases, with 2 bases remaining between them. Germline V gives CDR1 LGHDT, CDR2 YNNKEL (reference sequence). This CDR3 reads CASSHTNTGELFF. Written as DNA, the CDR3 is TGTGCCAGCAGCCACACGAACACCGGGGAGCTGTTTTTT.

The gene calls are TRBV29-1 and TRBJ1-2; 7 bases match TRBD1. CDR1 is SQVTM and CDR2 is ANQGSEA in the germline V gene. Trimming took 6 bases from V and 4 from J; bases not matched to a gene: 5. The CDR3 runs to 12 residues. CDR3 residues: CSVSRDSYGYTF. The CDR3 DNA reads TGCAGCGTATCCCGGGACAGCTATGGCTACACCTTC.

The rearrangement links TRBV27 to TRBJ2-7; D perhaps matches TRBD2 (5 bases). Germline values: CDR1 MNHEY, CDR2 SMNVEV (reference sequence). The ends were cut back, 0 bases at V and 4 bases at J, with 13 bases in the middle. This CDR3 contains 15 residues. CDR3 bases: TGTGCCAGCAGTTTATCATCGGGGTTGCGGTACGAGCAGTACTTC. Its translation is CASSLSSGLRYEQYF.

The V gene is TRBV5-6, the J gene TRBJ1-3, with 8 bases lining up with TRBD1. V shed 6 bases and J 2 bases; nucleotides not matched to a gene: 7. The CDR3 loop spans 15 amino acids. Germline V gene data show CDR1 as SGHDT and CDR2 as YYEEEE. The CDR3 DNA reads TGTGCCAGCACCCCGGACAGGGTAACTGGAAACACCATATATTTT. It codes for CASTPDRVTGNTIYF.

The V call is TRBV10-3, the J call TRBJ2-5; D possibly corresponds to TRBD1 (6 bases). Trimming pared 6 bases from V and 5 bases from J, leaving 19 bases between. Germline V gene data show CDR1 as ENHRY and CDR2 as SYGVKD. The CDR3 consists of 15 residues. CDR3 region: CAISPTGLGLETQYF. The CDR3 region has the DNA TGTGCCATCAGCCCGACAGGCCTAGGCCTCGAGACCCAGTACTTC.

V usage is TRBV7-9 and J usage is TRBJ2-7; D perhaps matches TRBD1 (5 bases). Trimming left V 4 bases short and J 4 bases short, with 11 bases between. Germline V gene data show CDR1 as SEHNR and CDR2 as FQNEAQ (reference sequence). The CDR3 spans 13 residues. CDR3 protein: CASSSWGKYEQYF. CDR3 DNA: TGTGCCAGCAGCTCCTGGGGCAAATACGAGCAGTACTTC.

The chain is built from TRBV7-8 and TRBJ1-2; D gene uncertain. Between the trimmed V and J ends, which lost 4 bases and 4 bases, there was a span of 10 bases. The germline V gene has CDR1 SGHVS and CDR2 FQNEAQ. This CDR3 has 13 amino acids. CDR3 sequence: CASSSPGSYGYTF. CDR3 DNA: TGTGCCAGCAGCTCTCCTGGGAGCTATGGCTACACCTTC. Drawing the rest from reference TRBV7-8 and TRBJ1-2, the complete variable domain is GAGVSQSPRYKVAKRGQDVALRCDPISGHVSLFWYQQALGQGPEFLTYFQNEAQLDKSGLPSDRFFAERPEGSVSTLKIQRTQQEDSAVYLCASSSPGSYGYTFGSGTRLTVV.

The chain combines TRBV5-1 with TRBJ1-6; D perhaps matches TRBD1 (5 bases). The CDR3 sequence is 17 residues long. Germline V gives CDR1 SGHRS, CDR2 YFSETQ. V lost 0 bases, J lost 4 bases, and 14 bases lay in between. CDR3 amino acids: CASSLALTGGYNSPLHF. The CDR3 DNA reads as TGCGCCAGCAGCTTGGCGTTAACAGGCGGATATAATTCACCCCTCCACTTT.